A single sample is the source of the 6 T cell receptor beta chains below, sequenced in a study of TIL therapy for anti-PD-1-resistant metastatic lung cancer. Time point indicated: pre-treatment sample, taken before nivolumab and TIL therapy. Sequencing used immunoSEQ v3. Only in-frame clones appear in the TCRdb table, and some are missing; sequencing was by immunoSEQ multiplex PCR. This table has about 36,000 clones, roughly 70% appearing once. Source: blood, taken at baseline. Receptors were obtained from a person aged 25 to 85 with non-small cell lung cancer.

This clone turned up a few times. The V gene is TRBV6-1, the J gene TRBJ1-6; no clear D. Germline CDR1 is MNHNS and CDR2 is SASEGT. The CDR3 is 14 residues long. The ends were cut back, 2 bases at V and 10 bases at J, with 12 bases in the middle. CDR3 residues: CASSERRVQSPLHF. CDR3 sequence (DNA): TGTGCCAGCAGTGAACGAAGGGTACAATCACCCCTCCACTTT.

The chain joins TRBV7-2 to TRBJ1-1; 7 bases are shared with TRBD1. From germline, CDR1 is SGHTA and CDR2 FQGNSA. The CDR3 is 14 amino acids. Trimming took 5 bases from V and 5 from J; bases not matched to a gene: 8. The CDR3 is CASSKRQGLTEAFF. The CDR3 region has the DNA TGTGCCAGCAGCAAACGACAGGGATTGACTGAAGCTTTCTTT.

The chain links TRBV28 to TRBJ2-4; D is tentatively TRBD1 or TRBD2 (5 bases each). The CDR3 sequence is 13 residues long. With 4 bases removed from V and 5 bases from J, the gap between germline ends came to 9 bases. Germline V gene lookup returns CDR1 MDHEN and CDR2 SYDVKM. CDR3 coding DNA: TGTGCCAGCAGTTCGATGGGGGAAAACATTCAGTACTTC. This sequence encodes CASSSMGENIQYF.

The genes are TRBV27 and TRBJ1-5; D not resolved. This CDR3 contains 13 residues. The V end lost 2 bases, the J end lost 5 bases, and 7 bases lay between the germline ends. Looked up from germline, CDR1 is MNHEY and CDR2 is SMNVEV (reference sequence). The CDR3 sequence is CASSLGRDQPQHF. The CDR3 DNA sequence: TGTGCCAGCAGTTTAGGTAGGGATCAGCCCCAGCATTTT.

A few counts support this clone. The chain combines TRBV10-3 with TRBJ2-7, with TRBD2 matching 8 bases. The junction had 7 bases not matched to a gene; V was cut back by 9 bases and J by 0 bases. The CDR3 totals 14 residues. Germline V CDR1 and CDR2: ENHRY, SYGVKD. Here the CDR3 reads CAMRNTSGSYEQYF. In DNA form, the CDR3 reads TGTGCCATGAGAAATACTAGCGGCTCCTACGAGCAGTACTTC.

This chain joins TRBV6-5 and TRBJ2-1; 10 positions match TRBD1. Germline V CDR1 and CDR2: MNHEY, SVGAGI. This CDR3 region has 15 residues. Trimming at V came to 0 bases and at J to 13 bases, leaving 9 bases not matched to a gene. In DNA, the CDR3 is TGTGCCAGCAGTTACTCGGGCCGGGACAGGGGTTTACAGTTCTTC. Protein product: CASSYSGRDRGLQFF.